A single sample gave rise to the 12 T cell receptor beta chains below, sequenced in a study of technical replicates of blood from a handful of donors. TCRdb's copy holds only in-frame clones and misses some; the assay was immunoSEQ multiplex PCR. The data hold 55,000 to 75,000 clones, with 90% to 95% observed a single time. Sequenced: PBMCs. These receptors were obtained from a human donor in good health. Some clones in this sample may be carry-over from other donors' samples.

This chain links TRBV7-2 with TRBJ1-2; D is unclear. The CDR3 runs 14 residues. Germline V gives CDR1 SGHTA, CDR2 FQGNSA. V was cut by 2 bases and J by 5 bases, with 12 bases left in between. CDR3 amino acids: CASSLNGGWYGYTF. The CDR3 DNA reads TGTGCCAGCAGCTTAAATGGAGGGTGGTATGGCTACACCTTC.

The chain combines TRBV27 with TRBJ1-4, with 10 positions matching TRBD1. This CDR3 comprises 15 residues. Germline lookup yields CDR1 MNHEY and CDR2 SMNVEV (reference sequence). The ends lost 5 bases at V and 5 bases at J; junction bases unmatched: 5. This CDR3 reads CASSTRQGANEKLFF. The CDR3 DNA follows: TGTGCCAGCAGTACCCGACAGGGGGCGAATGAAAAACTGTTTTTT.

This chain uses TRBV5-1 with TRBJ2-7; the D is unclear. Looked up from germline, CDR1 is SGHRS and CDR2 is YFSETQ. V dropped 0 bases and J dropped 4 bases, with 5 bases sitting between them. The CDR3 consists of 12 residues. CDR3 sequence: CASSLERYEQYF. As DNA, the CDR3 is TGCGCCAGCAGCTTGGAGAGGTACGAGCAGTACTTC.

The chain recombines TRBV4-1 with TRBJ1-2; TRBD1 is a possible D gene (5 bases). Germline values: CDR1 MGHRA, CDR2 YSYEKL. The CDR3 has 15 residues. Trimming cost V 1 base and J 8 bases, with 17 bases left between them. For the CDR3, the DNA is TGCGCCAGCAGCCAAGCCCAAAGGGGTTATGACGGCTACACCTTC. Protein product: CASSQAQRGYDGYTF.

This clone has a single count. The chain is built from TRBV2 and TRBJ2-7, with TRBD1 as a possible D gene (6 bases). CDR3 length: 19 residues. Trimming left V 2 bases short and J 2 bases short, with 25 bases between. CDR1 and CDR2 from the germline V gene are SNHLY and FYNNEI. The CDR3 DNA follows: TGTGCCAGCAGTGAACCAACGAAGAGGTCTGAGGGACACCCCTACGAGCAGTACTTC. It translates to CASSEPTKRSEGHPYEQYF.

In its sample, this clone was seen once. This rearrangement joins TRBV4-2 to TRBJ2-1, with 7 nucleotides matching TRBD2. The CDR3 totals 16 residues. With 1 base clipped from V and 3 bases from J, the junction kept 6 bases outside the gene matches. CDR1 and CDR2 from the germline V gene are LGHNA and YNFKEQ. The CDR3 DNA reads as TGTGCCAGCAGCCAAGGTATCCGGGACTACTACAATGAGCAGTTCTTC. Its translation is CASSQGIRDYYNEQFF.

This chain joins TRBV5-1 and TRBJ2-7, with a possible D match to TRBD1 (6 bases). The CDR3 extends over 15 amino acids. Trimming cost V 0 bases and J 2 bases, with 12 bases left between them. Germline V gives CDR1 SGHRS, CDR2 YFSETQ. CDR3 amino acids: CASSLEGGPTYEQYF. DNA of the CDR3: TGCGCCAGCAGCTTGGAAGGGGGACCGACCTACGAGCAGTACTTC.

This clone appeared once. The chain joins TRBV6-5 to TRBJ2-1; 12 positions agree with TRBD2. Trimming removed 6 bases from V and 9 bases from J; junction bases left unmatched: 9. There are 15 residues in the CDR3. Germline lookup yields CDR1 MNHEY and CDR2 SVGAGI. The CDR3 region is CASSLLTSGRSEQFF. DNA of the CDR3: TGTGCCAGCAGCCTCTTGACTAGCGGGAGAAGTGAGCAGTTCTTC.

The gene calls are TRBV21-1 and TRBJ2-2; the table's D call of TRBD2 was not tested on the DNA. TRBV21-1 constitutes a pseudogene. There are 13 residues in the CDR3. CDR3 bases: TGTGCCAGCAGCCTTCTCTACACCGGGGAGCTGTTTTTT. As protein: CASSLLYTGELFF.

The chain joins TRBV4-2 to TRBJ1-1; 7 bases fit TRBD1. The V and J ends lost 1 base and 4 bases, in that order; junction bases with no gene match: 18. CDR1 and CDR2 (germline): LGHNA, YNFKEQ. This CDR3 comprises 19 residues. The CDR3 sequence: CASSQAPKPLTGLGTEAFF. The CDR3 nucleotides read TGTGCCAGCAGCCAAGCCCCTAAACCATTGACAGGGCTGGGCACTGAAGCTTTCTTT.

The chain couples TRBV6-5 to TRBJ2-7; 11 positions match TRBD2. This CDR3 has 15 residues. The germline gives CDR1 MNHEY, CDR2 SVGAGI. Unmatched junction bases numbered 3, after V lost 2 bases and J lost 3 bases. CDR3 nucleotide sequence: TGTGCCAGCAGTTACCCAACTAGCGGGAGCTACGAGCAGTACTTC. Translation gives CASSYPTSGSYEQYF.

This clone was recorded only once. CDR3 DNA: TGTGCCAGCAGCCCGGGAGCTTCCCATGAGCAGTTCTTC. As protein: CASSPGASHEQFF. The chain carries TRBV7-7 and TRBJ2-1; TRBD2 is a possible D gene (6 bases). CDR1 is SSHAT, CDR2 FNYEAQ, per germline (reference sequence). V lost 5 bases to trimming and J lost 8 bases, with 13 bases between them. The CDR3 extends over 13 amino acids.